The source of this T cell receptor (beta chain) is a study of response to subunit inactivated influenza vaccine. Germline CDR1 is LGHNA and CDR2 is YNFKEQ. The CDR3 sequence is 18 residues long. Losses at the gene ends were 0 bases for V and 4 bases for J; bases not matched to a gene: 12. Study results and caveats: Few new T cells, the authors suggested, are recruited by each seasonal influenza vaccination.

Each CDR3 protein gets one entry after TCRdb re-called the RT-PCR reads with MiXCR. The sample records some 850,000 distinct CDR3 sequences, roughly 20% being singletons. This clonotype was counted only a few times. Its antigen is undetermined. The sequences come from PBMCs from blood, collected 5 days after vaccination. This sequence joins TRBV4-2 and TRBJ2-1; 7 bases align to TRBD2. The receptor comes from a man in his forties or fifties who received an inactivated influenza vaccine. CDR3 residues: CASSQDRGGDGIYNEQFF. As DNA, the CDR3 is TGTGCCAGCAGCCAAGATAGGGGAGGGGACGGAATATACAATGAGCAGTTCTTC.